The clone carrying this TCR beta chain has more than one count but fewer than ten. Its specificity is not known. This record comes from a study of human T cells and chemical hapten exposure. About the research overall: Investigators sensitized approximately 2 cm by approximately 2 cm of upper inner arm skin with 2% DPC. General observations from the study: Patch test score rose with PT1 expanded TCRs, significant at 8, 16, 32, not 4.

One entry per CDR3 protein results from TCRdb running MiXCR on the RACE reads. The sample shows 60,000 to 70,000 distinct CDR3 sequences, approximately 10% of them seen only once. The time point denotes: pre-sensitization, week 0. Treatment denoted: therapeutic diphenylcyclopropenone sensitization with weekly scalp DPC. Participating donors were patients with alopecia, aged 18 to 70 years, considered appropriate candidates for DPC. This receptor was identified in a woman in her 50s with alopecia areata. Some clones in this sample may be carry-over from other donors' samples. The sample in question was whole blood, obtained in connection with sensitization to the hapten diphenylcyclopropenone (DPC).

The CDR3 region is CASSLVQEVDYEQYF. CDR3 sequence (DNA): TGTGCCAGCAGTTTAGTACAGGAAGTGGACTACGAGCAGTACTTC. The rearrangement joins TRBV28 to TRBJ2-7; a weak D match, TRBD1 (5 bases). Germline CDR1 reads MDHEN; CDR2 reads SYDVKM. This CDR3 spans 15 amino acids. Trimming pared 2 bases from V and 3 bases from J, leaving 14 bases between.